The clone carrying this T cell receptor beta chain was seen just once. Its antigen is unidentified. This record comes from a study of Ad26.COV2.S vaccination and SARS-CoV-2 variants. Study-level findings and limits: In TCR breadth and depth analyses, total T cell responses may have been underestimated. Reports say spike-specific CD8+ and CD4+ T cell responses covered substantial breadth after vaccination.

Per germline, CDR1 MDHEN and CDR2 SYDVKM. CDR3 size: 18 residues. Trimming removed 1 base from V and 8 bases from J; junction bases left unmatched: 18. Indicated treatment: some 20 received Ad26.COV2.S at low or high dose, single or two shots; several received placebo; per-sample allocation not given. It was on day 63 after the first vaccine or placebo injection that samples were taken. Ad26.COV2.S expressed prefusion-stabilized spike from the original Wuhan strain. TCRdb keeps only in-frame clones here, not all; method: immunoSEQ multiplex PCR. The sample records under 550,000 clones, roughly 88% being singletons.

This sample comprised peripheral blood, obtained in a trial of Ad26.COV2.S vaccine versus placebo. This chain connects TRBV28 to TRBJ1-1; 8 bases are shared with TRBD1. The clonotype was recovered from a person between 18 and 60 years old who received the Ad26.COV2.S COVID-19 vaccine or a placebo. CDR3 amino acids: CASSLYGRGLGEHREAFF. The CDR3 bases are TGTGCCAGCAGTTTATATGGCAGGGGGCTAGGGGAACATAGAGAAGCTTTCTTT.